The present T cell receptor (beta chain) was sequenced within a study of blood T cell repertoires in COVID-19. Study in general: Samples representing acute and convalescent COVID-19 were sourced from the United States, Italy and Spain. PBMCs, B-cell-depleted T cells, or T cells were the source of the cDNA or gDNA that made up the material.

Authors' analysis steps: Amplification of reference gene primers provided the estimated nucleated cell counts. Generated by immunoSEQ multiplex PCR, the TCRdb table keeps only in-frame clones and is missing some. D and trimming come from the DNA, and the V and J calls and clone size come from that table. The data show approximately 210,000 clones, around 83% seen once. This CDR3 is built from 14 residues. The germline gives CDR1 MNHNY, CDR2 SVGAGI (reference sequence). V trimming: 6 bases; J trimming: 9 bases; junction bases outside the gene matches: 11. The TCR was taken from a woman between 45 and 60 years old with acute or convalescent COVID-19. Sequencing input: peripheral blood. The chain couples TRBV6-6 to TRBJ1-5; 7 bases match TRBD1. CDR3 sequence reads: CASSLDRDGAPQHF. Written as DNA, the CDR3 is TGTGCCAGCAGCCTAGACAGGGATGGGGCGCCCCAGCATTTT.